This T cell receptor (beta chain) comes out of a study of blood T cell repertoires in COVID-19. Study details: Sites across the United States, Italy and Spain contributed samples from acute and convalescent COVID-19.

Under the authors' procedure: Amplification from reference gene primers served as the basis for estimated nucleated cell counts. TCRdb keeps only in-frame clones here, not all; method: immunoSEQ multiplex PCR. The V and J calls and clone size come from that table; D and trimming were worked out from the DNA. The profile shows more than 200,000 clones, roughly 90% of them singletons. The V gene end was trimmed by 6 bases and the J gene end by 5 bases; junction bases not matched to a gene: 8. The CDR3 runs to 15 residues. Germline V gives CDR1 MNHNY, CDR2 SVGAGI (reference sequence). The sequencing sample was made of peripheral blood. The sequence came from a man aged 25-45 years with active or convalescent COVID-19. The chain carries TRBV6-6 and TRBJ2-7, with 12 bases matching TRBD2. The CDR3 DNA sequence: TGTGCCAGCAGCGAACATCCTAGCGGGGGGGACGAGCAGTACTTC. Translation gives CASSEHPSGGDEQYF.